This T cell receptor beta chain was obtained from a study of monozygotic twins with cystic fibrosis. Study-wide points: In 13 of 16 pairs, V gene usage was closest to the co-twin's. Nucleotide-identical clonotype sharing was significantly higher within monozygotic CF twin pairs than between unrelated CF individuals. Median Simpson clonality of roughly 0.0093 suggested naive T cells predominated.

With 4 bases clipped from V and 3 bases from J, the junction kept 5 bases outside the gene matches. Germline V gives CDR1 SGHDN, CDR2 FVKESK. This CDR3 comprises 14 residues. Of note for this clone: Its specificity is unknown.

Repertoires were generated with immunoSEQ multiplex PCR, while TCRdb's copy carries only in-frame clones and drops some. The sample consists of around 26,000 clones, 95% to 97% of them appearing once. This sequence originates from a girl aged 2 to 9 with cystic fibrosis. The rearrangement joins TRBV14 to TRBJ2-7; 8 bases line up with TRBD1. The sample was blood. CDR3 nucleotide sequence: TGTGCCAGCAGCCTTTGGACAGGGAGCTACGAGCAGTACTTC. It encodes CASSLWTGSYEQYF.